The clone carrying this T cell receptor (beta chain) showed up just once. This CDR3 is built from 15 residues. The V and J ends lost 0 bases and 3 bases respectively, with 11 bases between them. Germline V gene data show CDR1 as SGHAT and CDR2 as FQDESV (reference sequence). This sample was taken from a study of CD8 T cells in Susac syndrome. Random hexamers were used to reverse transcribe an amount of about 0.45 to 1 ug RNA. With immunoSEQ multiplex PCR, TCR beta CDR3 was amplified across 54 Vbeta and 13 Jbeta. TCRdb re-called the immunoSEQ multiplex PCR reads through MiXCR, storing one row per CDR3 protein. The sample gives 180,000 or so distinct CDR3 sequences, around 94% of which show up once; over 0.12% is in the top ten.

The sequenced sample was CD4+ T cells from PBMCs. The chain joins TRBV11-1 to TRBJ1-1; D is unclear. The sequence was obtained from a human donor in good health. CDR3 DNA: TGTGCCAGCAGCTTAGCCGTGCGGGGAGACACTGAAGCTTTCTTT. This codes for CASSLAVRGDTEAFF.